The next 22 T cell receptor beta chains were all read from a single sample in a study of control samples from healthy donors and cancer patients. Repertoires were generated with immunoSEQ multiplex PCR, while TCRdb's copy carries only in-frame clones and drops some. The table has some 140,000 clones, about 94% seen once. Material for sequencing was blood. These receptors were obtained from a man in his forties or fifties in good health.

This clone was counted only a few times. The gene calls are TRBV28 and TRBJ1-2; D is unresolved. V was shortened by 5 bases and J by 4 bases, with 20 bases between the two germline ends. Germline V CDR1 and CDR2: MDHEN, SYDVKM. The CDR3 runs 16 residues. The CDR3 DNA is TGTGCCAGCAGTCCCACGCGAGTGTCGGACGGCTATGGCTACACCTTC. It is translated as CASSPTRVSDGYGYTF.

The chain carries TRBV25-1 and TRBJ1-4; D might be TRBD1 (5 bases). Germline-derived CDR1 and CDR2 are MGHDK and SYGVNS. CDR3 length equals 15 residues. With 1 base removed from V and 5 bases from J, the gap between germline ends came to 11 bases. CDR3 DNA: TGTGCCAGCAGTGAATTAGGGACCGTCAATGAAAAACTGTTTTTT. Translated, it gives CASSELGTVNEKLFF.

This rearrangement joins TRBV7-7 to TRBJ1-6, with TRBD1 as a possible D gene (6 bases). CDR1 is SSHAT, CDR2 FNYEAQ, per germline (reference sequence). There are 17 residues in the CDR3. The V end lost 5 bases, the J end lost 0 bases, and 14 bases lay between the germline ends. The CDR3, as DNA: TGTGCCAGCAGCGCCTGGACAGAGAGCTCCTATAATTCACCCCTCCACTTT. Protein: CASSAWTESSYNSPLHF.

This clone turned up a few times. The V call is TRBV18, the J call TRBJ2-5; D gene unclear. Between the trimmed V and J ends, which lost 3 bases and 3 bases, there was a span of 8 bases. Germline lookup yields CDR1 KGHSH and CDR2 LQKENI. The CDR3 totals 13 residues. The chain's CDR3 is CASSPGSEETQYF. The CDR3 DNA is TGTGCCAGCTCACCCGGGTCAGAAGAGACCCAGTACTTC.

The V and J genes are TRBV11-2 and TRBJ2-2, with 11 bases identical to TRBD2. The CDR3 totals 15 residues. The germline V gene has CDR1 SGHAT and CDR2 FQNNGV. Germline trimming cut 3 bases from V and 4 bases from J; bases unmatched to any gene: 1. The CDR3 DNA follows: TGTGCCAGCAGCTTTACTAGCGGGGGCACCGGGGAGCTGTTTTTT. As protein: CASSFTSGGTGELFF.

This clone has only one observation. J is TRBJ2-7 and V is TRBV18, with D unclear. Germline-derived CDR1 and CDR2 are KGHSH and LQKENI. CDR3 size: 13 residues. The V gene lost 2 bases and the J gene lost 3 bases, with 8 bases spanning the gap. CDR3 region: CASSPSWGYEQYF. CDR3 DNA sequence: TGTGCCAGCTCACCAAGCTGGGGCTACGAGCAGTACTTC.

The chain carries TRBV28 and TRBJ1-4; no firm D call. Germline V lookup: CDR1 MDHEN, CDR2 SYDVKM. V was trimmed by 5 bases and J by 6 bases, leaving 22 bases between them. This CDR3 is 17 amino acids long. In nucleotides, the CDR3 is TGTGCCAGCAGTCCCCCGACCACCGTACTTCGAGATGAAAAACTGTTTTTT. Its protein product is CASSPPTTVLRDEKLFF. Complete variable domain (other parts from reference TRBV28 and TRBJ1-4): DVKVTQSSRYLVKRTGEKVFLECVQDMDHENMFWYRQDPGLGLRLIYFSYDVKMKEKGDIPEGYSVSREKKERFSLILESASTNQTSMYLCASSPPTTVLRDEKLFFGSGTQLSVL.

The chain has TRBV6-5 and TRBJ2-7; D is tentatively TRBD1 or TRBD2 (7 bases each). V was cut by 5 bases and J by 7 bases, with 21 bases left in between. This CDR3 has 15 amino acids. CDR1 and CDR2 from the germline V gene are MNHEY and SVGAGI. DNA for the CDR3: TGTGCCAGCAGTCCCTGGGGGGGGACGACAGGGGAGCAGTACTTC. It encodes CASSPWGGTTGEQYF.

The chain combines TRBV29-1 with TRBJ1-2, with 7 bases matching TRBD1. There are 17 residues in the CDR3. Unmatched junction bases numbered 16, after V lost 3 bases and J lost 3 bases. The germline V gene has CDR1 SQVTM and CDR2 ANQGSEA. The CDR3 sequence is CSVDHRPQTGFDYGYTF. The CDR3 DNA sequence: TGCAGCGTTGATCACAGGCCACAGACAGGGTTCGACTATGGCTACACCTTC.

This clone was detected once. The CDR3 sequence is CASSSRGTGSGNEQFF. The CDR3 nucleotides read TGTGCCAGCAGTTCACGTGGGACAGGGAGTGGGAATGAGCAGTTCTTC. This chain uses TRBV6-6 with TRBJ2-1; 9 positions agree with TRBD1. The germline gives CDR1 MNHNY, CDR2 SVGAGI (reference sequence). V shed 4 bases, J shed 7 bases, and the junction held 11 bases outside the gene matches. CDR3 size: 16 residues.

The chain uses TRBV7-9 and TRBJ1-6; D possibly corresponds to TRBD1 (6 bases). This CDR3 comprises 14 residues. Looked up from germline, CDR1 is SEHNR and CDR2 is FQNEAQ (reference sequence). Trimming took off 4 bases at V and 5 bases at J, with 9 bases between the two ends. This CDR3 reads CASSSWTDNSPLHF. The CDR3 DNA sequence: TGTGCCAGCAGCTCCTGGACAGATAATTCACCCCTCCACTTT.

The chain carries TRBV7-3 and TRBJ1-1; D is uncertain. The germline V gene encodes CDR1 SGHTA and CDR2 FQGTGA. The CDR3 runs 13 residues. The V gene lost 4 bases and the J gene lost 3 bases, with 9 bases spanning the gap. Here the CDR3 reads CASSWTTDTEAFF. The CDR3 nucleotides are TGTGCCAGCAGCTGGACTACCGACACTGAAGCTTTCTTT.

The V and J genes are TRBV28 and TRBJ2-5; TRBD2 might be the D (5 bases). Germline assignment: CDR1 MDHEN and CDR2 SYDVKM. The CDR3 runs to 13 residues. Trimming left V 4 bases short and J 3 bases short, with 9 bases between. DNA of the CDR3: TGTGCCAGCAGTTCACTAGGGAAAGAGACCCAGTACTTC. This translates into CASSSLGKETQYF.

The J gene is TRBJ2-5, the V gene TRBV5-4; possible D gene TRBD1, 5 bases. This CDR3 contains 14 residues. Trimming removed 1 base at V and 1 base at J, with 8 bases between. Germline V gives CDR1 SGHNT, CDR2 YYREEE (reference sequence). This CDR3 reads CASSLWGGQETQYF. DNA of the CDR3: TGTGCCAGCAGCTTGTGGGGCGGCCAAGAGACCCAGTACTTC.

This chain uses TRBV19 with TRBJ1-1; TRBD1 aligns across 8 bases. The CDR3 extends over 14 amino acids. CDR1 LNHDA and CDR2 SQIVND come from the germline V gene (reference sequence). Trimming took 6 bases from V and 0 from J; bases not matched to a gene: 3. CDR3 sequence: CASSPDRVNTEAFF. CDR3 bases: TGTGCCAGTAGCCCGGACAGGGTGAACACTGAAGCTTTCTTT. Full variable domain (remainder filled in from reference TRBV19 and TRBJ1-1): DGGITQSPKYLFRKEGQNVTLSCEQNLNHDAMYWYRQDPGQGLRLIYYSQIVNDFQKGDIAEGYSVSREKKESFPLTVTSAQKNPTAFYLCASSPDRVNTEAFFGQGTRLTVV.

Regarding this clone: Other DNA variants within this sample encode the same CDR3. J is TRBJ2-7 and V is TRBV24-1, with D unclear. Trimming pared 2 bases from V and 5 bases from J, leaving 12 bases between. The V gene's germline CDR1 is KGHDR and CDR2 SFDVKD. The CDR3 runs 14 residues. The CDR3 loop reads CATSDSGSIHEQYF. In DNA form, the CDR3 reads TGTGCCACCAGTGATTCGGGCAGTATCCACGAGCAGTACTTC.

The chain joins TRBV5-1 to TRBJ2-7, with TRBD1 matching over 7 bases. V was pared by 4 bases and J by 1 base, with 5 bases of the junction left unmatched. The germline CDR1 and CDR2 sequences are SGHRS and YFSETQ. This CDR3 comprises 14 residues. The CDR3: CASSNRDSSYEQYF. As DNA, the CDR3 is TGCGCCAGCAGCAACCGGGACAGTTCCTACGAGCAGTACTTC.

The chain uses TRBV6-5 and TRBJ1-1, with 7 bases fitting TRBD1. The CDR3 covers 15 residues. Germline lookup yields CDR1 MNHEY and CDR2 SVGAGI. V lost 6 bases and J lost 1; bases outside the gene matches: 8. DNA of the CDR3: TGTGCCAGCAGAAAACCAGGGGGAACGAACACTGAAGCTTTCTTT. This gives the protein CASRKPGGTNTEAFF.

This clone was seen only once. V usage is TRBV7-9 and J usage is TRBJ2-5, with 8 bases aligning to TRBD2. This CDR3 has 16 amino acids. Per germline, CDR1 SEHNR and CDR2 FQNEAQ (reference sequence). The J segment lost 4 bases and the V segment lost 2 bases, leaving 9 bases of the junction unmatched. CDR3 residues: CASSLSYGGAGETQYF. The CDR3 region has the DNA TGTGCCAGCAGCTTATCATACGGGGGGGCGGGAGAGACCCAGTACTTC.

The CDR3 reads CATSGRGRDRGSYGYTF. The DNA for the CDR3 is TGTGCCACCAGTGGTAGGGGCCGGGACAGGGGCTCCTATGGCTACACCTTC. The chain employs TRBV24-1 and TRBJ1-2, with TRBD1 identical over 10 bases. The CDR3 extends over 17 amino acids. Trimming cost V 5 bases and J 4 bases; bases outside gene matches: 12. CDR1 KGHDR and CDR2 SFDVKD come from the germline V gene.

The chain has TRBV15 and TRBJ2-5, with D possibly TRBD1 on 6 matching bases. Trimming shortened V by 6 bases and J by 0 bases, and 11 bases separated the two germline ends. The CDR3 spans 14 residues. Germline V gene lookup returns CDR1 LNHNV and CDR2 YYDKDF (reference sequence). CDR3 region: CATRAGTNQETQYF. The CDR3 DNA follows: TGTGCCACCAGAGCCGGGACAAACCAAGAGACCCAGTACTTC.

J is TRBJ1-4 and V is TRBV19; D unclear. CDR3 length: 12 amino acids. V lost 6 bases and J lost 8, with 10 bases in between. Germline loops: CDR1 LNHDA, CDR2 SQIVND (reference sequence). CDR3 loop: CASSPAGEKLFF. The CDR3 nucleotides read TGTGCCAGTAGCCCGGCGGGCGAAAAACTGTTTTTT. Based on the CDR3 plus reference TRBV19 and TRBJ1-4, the full variable domain is DGGITQSPKYLFRKEGQNVTLSCEQNLNHDAMYWYRQDPGQGLRLIYYSQIVNDFQKGDIAEGYSVSREKKESFPLTVTSAQKNPTAFYLCASSPAGEKLFFGSGTQLSVL.